This TCR beta chain stems from a study of CXCR3-negative and CXCR3-positive naive CD8 T cells. Study findings and constraints: After cryopreservation, expression of CXCR3 was partially reduced, and most assays were run with fresh PBMCs. Much lower diversity was found in memory CD8+ cells, while both naive subsets had comparably high diversity. Memory cells diverged, while naive CXCR3-positive and CXCR3-negative cells had similar TRBV-TRBJ usage. CXCR3-positive naive cells had more hydrophobic TRB CDR3s than CXCR3-negative naive cells.

Remarks on this clonotype: Antigen unknown.

Sorts that each held a few hundred thousand cells were run in triplicate for every CD8+ T cell subset. In germline, CDR1 is SGHVS, CDR2 FNYEAQ. CDR3 length: 19 residues. Through 5' RACE with UMI labels, the TRB cDNA libraries were prepared. Using the 5' RACE reads, TCRdb records one entry per CDR3 protein without DNA. This repertoire includes over 70,000 distinct CDR3 sequences. This sequence joins TRBV7-6 and TRBJ1-6; TCRdb names TRBD1, which stays unverified in the absence of DNA. The receptor's source is a human donor in good health. Some clones in this sample may be carry-over from other donors' samples. Sequencing was carried out using naive CXCR3+ CD8+ T cells from blood. Specified subset: CD45RO-CCR7+CD27+CD95- naive CD8+ T cells expressing CXCR3 (TNR3+). The CDR3 here is CASSLALGQGAWGNSPLHF.